The rows below give T cell receptor beta chains drawn from one sample of a study of shared clonotypes between healthy human individuals. Produced via immunoSEQ multiplex PCR; TCRdb's table is partial and in-frame only. The sample includes around 1.1 million clones, 60% to 85% seen only once; the top ten take 0.89%. The sequenced sample was memory CD4+ T cells from PBMCs. All receptors derive from a man aged 18-30 years in good health. Some clones in this sample may be carry-over from other donors' samples. Each CDR3 is given with its conserved first and last residue. A D gene is named only where the DNA matches it firmly. Rows give clone size only sometimes, using once, few, many, or a class for an expanded clone.

abundance	d_gene	v_gene	j_gene	CDR3nt	CDR3aa
NA	NA	TRBV7-9	TRBJ1-5	TGTGCCAGCAGCCCCGGCGTGGGGGTGAGCAATCAGCCCCAGCATTTT	CASSPGVGVSNQPQHF
NA	TRBD2	TRBV7-8	TRBJ2-3	TGTGCCAGTAACCCGGGACTAGGGACAGATACGCAGTATTTT	CASNPGLGTDTQYF
NA	NA	TRBV5-1	TRBJ1-4	TGCGCCAGCAGCTTGGCCGGGCAGTCTGAGGAAAAACTGTTTTTT	CASSLAGQSEEKLFF
NA	NA	TRBV5-1	TRBJ2-7	TGCGCCAGCAGCTTGCGCGGCCTCTCCTACGAGCAGTACTTC	CASSLRGLSYEQYF
NA	NA	TRBV5-1	TRBJ2-3	TGCGCCAGCAGCTTGGCCCCAGGGGACCCCCCAGATACGCAGTATTTT	CASSLAPGDPPDTQYF
NA	NA	TRBV7-3	TRBJ2-5	TGTGCCAGCAGTGATAAGTTTACCAAAGAGACCCAGTACTTC	CASSDKFTKETQYF
once	NA	TRBV7-9	TRBJ1-4	TGTGCCAGCAGCCCCCGACCGGCGGCTGACGGGGGACCCAATGAAAAACTGTTTTTT	CASSPRPAADGGPNEKLFF
NA	TRBD2	TRBV11-3	TRBJ2-1	TGTGCCAGCAGCTTTTCTAGCGGGAGCTTGGATGAGCAGTTCTTC	CASSFSSGSLDEQFF
NA	NA	TRBV6-1	TRBJ2-7	TGTGCCAGCAAATCGTGGAGCTCCTACGAGCAGTACTTC	CASKSWSSYEQYF
NA	TRBD1	TRBV30	TRBJ1-5	TGTGCCTGGAGCTCGGGACAGCTCAATCAGCCCCAGCATTTT	CAWSSGQLNQPQHF
NA	TRBD2	TRBV11-1	TRBJ2-1	TGTGCCAGCAGCTTAGGTAGGGCTAGCGGGGCCCACAATGAGCAGTTCTTC	CASSLGRASGAHNEQFF
once	NA	TRBV18	TRBJ2-5	TGTGCCAGCTCACCATTAACGGGGTTTCGGGAGACCCAGTACTTC	CASSPLTGFRETQYF
NA	NA	TRBV5-1	TRBJ2-1	TGCGCCAGCAGCTTGGTTGCCGGTTCTCGGTACAATGAGCAGTTCTTC	CASSLVAGSRYNEQFF
once	NA	TRBV6-1	TRBJ2-7	TGTGCCAGCAGTGAAGACAGGGCCATATTTTACGAGCAGTACTTC	CASSEDRAIFYEQYF
NA	NA	TRBV5-5	TRBJ2-1	TGTGCCAGCAGCTTCTGGGTACGGGGTAACAATGAGCAGTTCTTC	CASSFWVRGNNEQFF
few	TRBD2	TRBV4-2	TRBJ2-2	TGTGCCAGCAGCCAAGAGGAACTAGCGGGGACCGGGGAGCTGTTTTTT	CASSQEELAGTGELFF
NA	NA	TRBV29-1	TRBJ2-3	TGCAGCGGGGGGGCCGGGAGTACCTCAGATACGCAGTATTTT	CSGGAGSTSDTQYF
NA	NA	TRBV5-5	TRBJ1-5	TGTGCCAGCAGCTTCATCGGGTCCAGCAATCAGCCCCAGCATTTT	CASSFIGSSNQPQHF
many	NA	TRBV30	TRBJ1-5	TGTGCCTGGAGCCTCGGGACGGGCAATCAGCCCCAGCATTTT	CAWSLGTGNQPQHF
NA	NA	TRBV6-1	TRBJ1-5	TGTGCCAGCAGTGAACAAGCGGGGGTCAATCAGCCCCAGCATTTT	CASSEQAGVNQPQHF
NA	NA	TRBV10-3	TRBJ1-1	TGTGCCATAACTGGACAGATGAACACTGAAGCTTTCTTT	CAITGQMNTEAFF
NA	TRBD1	TRBV5-1	TRBJ1-2	TGCGCCAGCAGCGATCCGGGACAGGGTGGCTATGGCTACACCTTC	CASSDPGQGGYGYTF
NA	NA	TRBV4-1	TRBJ2-1	TGCGCCAGCAGCCGCGAGGGACTCAACAATGAGCAGTTCTTC	CASSREGLNNEQFF
NA	TRBD1	TRBV9	TRBJ1-1	TGTGCCAGCAGCGCGCGACAGGGAGGAAGCACTGAAGCTTTCTTT	CASSARQGGSTEAFF
NA	NA	TRBV15	TRBJ1-4	TGTGCCACCAGCTTGCTCAGTCACTTTAATGAAAAACTGTTTTTT	CATSLLSHFNEKLFF
NA	TRBD2	TRBV19	TRBJ2-5	TGTGCCAGTAGTAAATACAACGATGGACTAGCGGGAGTGGGGGCCCAAGAGACCCAGTACTTC	CASSKYNDGLAGVGAQETQYF
NA	TRBD1	TRBV7-6	TRBJ1-2	TGTGCCAGCAGCTTAGGGGAAGTGGACAGGGTGTCATTC	CASSLGEVDRVSF
few	NA	TRBV28	TRBJ2-1	TGTGCCAGCAGCCCTAAGGAGCAGTTCTTC	CASSPKEQFF
NA	TRBD1	TRBV28	TRBJ2-7	TGTGCCAGCAGAAGGACAGGGGGCGATTACGAGCAGTACTTC	CASRRTGGDYEQYF
NA	NA	TRBV28	TRBJ1-2	TGTGCCAGCACGACAGAGAACTATGGCTACACCTTC	CASTTENYGYTF
NA	NA	TRBV11-3	TRBJ1-5	TGTGCCAGCAGCTTCCCGGGCCAGCATTTT	CASSFPGQHF
NA	NA	TRBV5-4	TRBJ1-2	TGTGCCAGCAGCCTCGTAGGACAGATGGGTGGCTACACCTTC	CASSLVGQMGGYTF
once	NA	TRBV28	TRBJ1-3	TGTGCCAGCAGTTCCTCGATTAGAAACACCATATATTTT	CASSSSIRNTIYF
few	TRBD2	TRBV6-1	TRBJ2-3	TGTGCCAGCAGTGATCCCTCGACTAGCGGGAGACGGACAGATACGCAGTATTTT	CASSDPSTSGRRTDTQYF
NA	NA	TRBV5-1	TRBJ1-1	TGCGCCAGCAGCTTGGAACGGGGAGGCACTGAAGCTTTCTTT	CASSLERGGTEAFF
NA	TRBD2	TRBV5-6	TRBJ2-1	TGTGCCAGCCTTCCGGGGAGGGCCTACAATGAGCAGTTCTTC	CASLPGRAYNEQFF
NA	NA	TRBV6-6	TRBJ2-7	TGTGCCAGCAGGGAGACCGGGACTGCGCCCTACGAGCAGTACTTC	CASRETGTAPYEQYF
NA	TRBD1	TRBV5-1	TRBJ1-1	TGCGCCAGCAGCACCGGGACAGGGGGCACTGAAGCTTTCTTT	CASSTGTGGTEAFF
NA	TRBD1	TRBV5-6	TRBJ1-1	TGTGCCAGCAGCTTGAAAGGACAGGGGGGCACTGAAGCTTTCTTT	CASSLKGQGGTEAFF
many	NA	TRBV6-5	TRBJ2-5	TGTGCCAGCAGTTCAAGGGGAGAGACCCAGTACTTC	CASSSRGETQYF
once	NA	TRBV15	TRBJ1-5	TGTGCCACCAGCAGAGTAGTAGGGGGAGGCCAGCCCCAGCATTTT	CATSRVVGGGQPQHF